This TCR beta chain was retrieved from a study of low-dose radiotherapy and immunotherapy resistance in tumors. Whole-study context: One day prior to radiation and immunotherapy, intravenous cyclophosphamide at 200 mg/m2 was given, repeated every two weeks.

Looked up from germline, CDR1 is SGHNT and CDR2 is YYREEE (reference sequence). The CDR3 runs 15 residues. In regard to this clonotype: A single base is all that separates this from a far larger clone, so a read error is likely.

TRAV- and TRBV-specific primers, spanning alpha and beta chains, primed first-strand cDNA. With a V-primer adapter and a constant-region primer, TCRs were amplified for around 20 PCR cycles. mRNA that had been isolated underwent amplification through in vitro transcription. TCRdb itself ran the reads through MiXCR, one entry per CDR3 protein. The sample carries about 30,000 distinct CDR3 sequences, approximately 49% recorded once. Stated time point: after trial treatment. Treatment meaning: LDRT plus nivolumab, ipilimumab, low-dose cyclophosphamide and aspirin (RACIN trial). Donors were administered nivolumab, ipilimumab, aspirin and low-dose cyclophosphamide, together with low-dose radiotherapy. Eligibility was restricted to patients presenting with advanced solid tumors that lacked tumor-infiltrating lymphocytes.

This chain uses TRBV5-4 with TRBJ2-5; TRBD1 agrees at 7 bases. The J call is in doubt because the DNA end fits TRBJ2-7 better. The sample here was PBMCs, taken after low-dose radiotherapy plus immunotherapy. The sequence was collected from a male donor with gallbladder cancer. The CDR3 loop is CVSSRGDSSTYEQYF. The DNA for the CDR3 is TGTGTCAGCAGCCGTGGGGACAGCAGCACCTACGAGCAGTACTTC.